This T cell receptor (beta chain) was captured in a study of technical replicates of blood from several donors. Profiling relied on immunoSEQ multiplex PCR, and the TCRdb table lists in-frame clones only, not all of them. The table includes roughly 14,000 clones, under 90% detected once. Germline V gene lookup returns CDR1 MNHEY and CDR2 SVGAGI. Trimming removed 5 bases from V and 4 bases from J; junction bases left unmatched: 7. The CDR3 is made up of 15 amino acids. The clonotype was recovered from a human donor in good health. This chain connects TRBV6-5 to TRBJ1-5; 8 positions match TRBD1. Sequencing was done on a sample of PBMCs. CDR3 in DNA: TGTGCCAGCAGTACCGGACAGGGTGGAAATCAGCCCCAGCATTTT. Amino acids: CASSTGQGGNQPQHF.